This is a list of T cell receptor beta chains from one sample in a study of blood T cell repertoires in COVID-19. Produced via immunoSEQ multiplex PCR; TCRdb's table is partial and in-frame only. The profile shows some 60,000 clones, about 87% of them singletons. Sample: peripheral blood. The origin of the receptors is a human donor with active COVID-19. The donor label of this sample is uncertain. Each CDR3 is given with its conserved first and last residue.

TRBV7-2 | CASSLGLAGYNEQFF
TRBV7-3 | CASSPTGTSYNEQFF
TRBV20-1 | CSAMTSGSQYF
TRBV5-1 | CASSLAASGGAGETQYF
TRBV25-1 | CASSLPGLAGVSEQFF
TRBV5-1 | CASSLVTAPVTYEQYF
TRBV5-4 | CASSFNPDRWADTQYF
TRBV29-1 | CSVEGGSFYEQYF
TRBV6-1 | CASSEGRQGGQPQHF
TRBV4-1 | CASSQDGAGGIYEQYF
TRBV7-9 | CASSPPGGQTYEQYF
TRBV3-1/TRBV3-2 | CASSKLTGTGGAGANVLTF
TRBV27 | CASSPPGTANTEAFF
TRBV2 | CASSVLYEQYF
TRBV2 | CASSGQGVLQPQHF
TRBV4-1 | CASSQEGQGREQYF
TRBV24-1 | CATSDLQNYGYTF
TRBV18 | CASSDFNRDRENTIYF
TRBV5-6 | CARNEEVSTDTQYF
TRBV3-1/TRBV3-2 | CASSQASTGTQGAEAFF
TRBV5-1 | CASSLVSNTGELFF
TRBV7-9 | CASSSLAGRNEQYF
TRBV5-6 | CASSGMTGADEQFF
TRBV20-1 | CSAYSPREQYF
TRBV9 | CASSVGPRRSYQETQYF
TRBV18 | CASSRQASTDTQYF
TRBV19 | CASSFLPGSENQPQHF
TRBV11-3 | CASSLGGGYEQYF
TRBV15 | CATRSGAFSTDTQYF
TRBV7-9 | CASSLGGGAGTEAFF
TRBV6-5 | CASSYSRTGRLNEQFF
TRBV5-4 | CASSLAGVSGGPYNEQFF
TRBV6-5 | CANRNGYEQYF
TRBV5-1 | CASSLGSGGAGEQFF
TRBV5-6 | CASSLRERLYEQYF
TRBV27 | CASSSRDRVNEQFF
TRBV9 | CASSGRQPYNSPLHF
TRBV5-1 | CASSLVAAITDTQYF
TRBV21-1 | CASSIQPQHF
TRBV27 | CASSLTGSGEQYF
TRBV12-3/TRBV12-4 | CASSFRVTGGYTF
TRBV9 | CASSASGRHLNEQFF
TRBV5-6 | CASSSRGTDTQYF
TRBV5-1 | CASSLPGLAPGVDTQYF
TRBV19 | CASSPLARRANEKLFF
TRBV4-2 | CASSQEGRANTEAFF
TRBV5-6 | CASSGIAGDYYEQYF